This T cell receptor beta chain was retrieved from a study of blood T cell repertoires in COVID-19. Trimming cost V 4 bases and J 3 bases, with 9 bases left between them. The germline gives CDR1 GTSNPN, CDR2 SVGIG (reference sequence). The CDR3 runs 12 residues. Assay: immunoSEQ multiplex PCR; the TCRdb copy retains only in-frame clones and omits some. The sample has about 180,000 clones, roughly 77% seen once. Specimen: peripheral blood. This chain uses TRBV30 with TRBJ1-2; a possible D gene is TRBD1 (5 bases). This receptor was taken from a man in his 70s with active or convalescent COVID-19. CDR3 sequence reads: CAWTGGDYGYTF. The CDR3 coding sequence is TGTGCCTGGACCGGGGGTGACTATGGCTACACCTTC.